Shown below are 29 T cell receptor beta chains from a single sample sequenced in a study of persistence of HIV-infected CD4 T cells. Sequencing used immunoSEQ version 4 in survey mode. TCRdb keeps only in-frame clones here, not all; method: immunoSEQ multiplex PCR. The table includes around 9,200 clones, 82% detected once. Overlapping HIV-1 Gag 15-mer peptides at 0.85 to 1 ug per peptide per mL were used. Sorting selected CD4+ T cells upregulating both CD40 ligand and CD69. Antigens of these TCRs are unknown. Here the sequenced sample was CD4+ T cells sorted from PBMCs after 18-hour stimulation, taken from a patient who received antiretroviral therapy. The receptors were gathered from an adult woman with HIV who was CMV-seropositive.

V and J are TRBV5-4 and TRBJ1-2; tentatively, D is TRBD1 (6 bases). Deletions cut 0 bases from V and 3 bases from J, with 12 bases between. The CDR3 length is 15 residues. Germline V gene data show CDR1 as SGHNT and CDR2 as YYREEE (reference sequence). CDR3: CASSLGAAGDYGYTF. Written as DNA, the CDR3 is TGTGCCAGCAGCTTGGGGGCGGCAGGGGACTATGGCTACACCTTC.

V and J are TRBV7-6 and TRBJ1-4, with 7 bases matching TRBD1. Trimming took 2 bases from V and 7 from J; bases not matched to a gene: 7. This CDR3 contains 15 residues. Germline V gene sequence: CDR1 SGHVS, CDR2 FNYEAQ. The CDR3 DNA is TGTGCCAGCAGCTTAAGAGGGGGCAACAGTGAAAAACTGTTTTTT. The encoded protein is CASSLRGGNSEKLFF.

V is TRBV6-5 and J is TRBJ2-3; the match to TRBD2 covers 7 bases. Germline loops: CDR1 MNHEY, CDR2 SVGAGI. The CDR3 length is 14 residues. V was pared by 4 bases and J by 2 bases, with 3 bases of the junction left unmatched. The CDR3, as DNA: TGTGCCAGCAGTTCAGCGGGGTACACAGATACGCAGTATTTT. It yields the protein CASSSAGYTDTQYF.

The table lists this clone with a few counts. V is TRBV10-1 and J is TRBJ1-1; D gene uncertain. Germline-derived CDR1 and CDR2 are WNHNN and SYGVQD (reference sequence). With 3 bases removed from V and 6 bases from J, the gap between germline ends came to 8 bases. The CDR3 sequence is 12 residues long. The CDR3 DNA reads as TGCGCCAGCAGTGAACATCTGGCTGAAGCTTTCTTT. Protein product: CASSEHLAEAFF.

The chain couples TRBV29-1 to TRBJ1-1; tentatively, D is TRBD1 (5 bases). V dropped 0 bases and J dropped 1 base, with 9 bases sitting between them. The germline gives CDR1 SQVTM, CDR2 ANQGSEA. The CDR3 runs 14 residues. For the CDR3, the DNA is TGCAGCGTTGAAGACAGGGCCCGGAACACTGAAGCTTTCTTT. This translates into CSVEDRARNTEAFF.

This clone appeared a few times. The chain couples TRBV5-6 to TRBJ1-2, with a tentative D call TRBD1 (5 bases). Germline V gene lookup returns CDR1 SGHDT and CDR2 YYEEEE. Trimming left V 4 bases short and J 10 bases short, with 20 bases between. This CDR3 comprises 14 residues. This CDR3 reads CASSIPGRMSFYTF. The CDR3 DNA sequence: TGTGCCAGCAGCATCCCGGGACGCATGAGCTTCTACACCTTC.

The chain recombines TRBV19 with TRBJ1-1, with TRBD1 matching 9 bases. This CDR3 comprises 14 residues. J gave up 6 bases and V 4 bases, and 6 bases lay outside the gene matches. Germline-derived CDR1 and CDR2 are LNHDA and SQIVND (reference sequence). CDR3 sequence reads: CASSKGQGAPEAFF. The CDR3 bases are TGTGCCAGTAGTAAGGGACAGGGAGCCCCTGAAGCTTTCTTT.

J is TRBJ2-2 and V is TRBV7-6; 10 bases match TRBD1. Germline V lookup: CDR1 SGHVS, CDR2 FNYEAQ. The junction had 4 bases not matched to a gene; V was cut back by 0 bases and J by 6 bases. The CDR3 totals 16 residues. The CDR3 region has the DNA TGTGCCAGCAGCTTAGCTGCGGGACAGGGGTCCGGGGAGCTGTTTTTT. This translates into CASSLAAGQGSGELFF.

The chain carries TRBV29-1 and TRBJ1-2; 9 nucleotides line up with TRBD1. Looked up from germline, CDR1 is SQVTM and CDR2 is ANQGSEA. The CDR3 is 11 residues long. Trimming cost V 7 bases and J 4 bases; bases outside gene matches: 1. The DNA for the CDR3 is TGCAGCGCGGACAGGGGCTATGGCTACACCTTC. Its translation: CSADRGYGYTF. Full variable domain (remainder filled in from reference TRBV29-1 and TRBJ1-2): SAVISQKPSRDICQRGTSLTIQCQVDSQVTMMFWYRQQPGQSLTLIATANQGSEATYESGFVIDKFPISRPNLTFSTLTVSNMSPEDSSIYLCSADRGYGYTFGSGTRLTVV.

The chain recombines TRBV5-4 with TRBJ2-2; TRBD1 agrees at 7 bases. Germline V gives CDR1 SGHNT, CDR2 YYREEE (reference sequence). CDR3 length equals 17 residues. V was clipped by 0 bases and J by 7 bases; unmatched bases: 12. The CDR3 DNA reads TGTGCCAGCAGCTTGGCCGTCGGGACAGCAGTAAACGGGGAGCTGTTTTTT. Protein: CASSLAVGTAVNGELFF.

DNA for the CDR3: TGTGCCAGCAGACTCGGGACTAGCGGGGGAGATACGCAGTATTTT. It specifies CASRLGTSGGDTQYF. The chain employs TRBV2 and TRBJ2-3; 14 nucleotides agree with TRBD2. V was clipped by 6 bases and J by 5 bases; unmatched bases: 4. Germline-derived CDR1 and CDR2 are SNHLY and FYNNEI. This CDR3 is 15 amino acids long.

The chain links TRBV4-3 to TRBJ1-1; TRBD1 matches 8 bases. The CDR3 spans 14 residues. With V trimmed by 4 bases and J by 4 bases, 5 bases remained unmatched. The V gene's germline CDR1 is LGHNA and CDR2 YSLEER. For the CDR3, the DNA is TGCGCCAGCAGCCTGGACAGGGTTGCCACTGAAGCTTTCTTT. Residues: CASSLDRVATEAFF.

The rearrangement uses TRBV5-8 and TRBJ2-1; D remains unclear. Trimming stripped 7 bases from V and 1 base from J, with 9 bases between. In germline, CDR1 is SGHTS, CDR2 YDEGEE. This CDR3 contains 13 residues. The CDR3 bases are TGTGCCAGCCCTTGGACGTCCTACAATGAGCAGTTCTTC. It encodes CASPWTSYNEQFF. Filled out from reference TRBV5-8 and TRBJ2-1, the complete variable domain reads EAGVTQSPTHLIKTRGQQATLRCSPISGHTSVYWYQQALGLGLQFLLWYDEGEERNRGNFPPRFSGRQFPNYSSELNVNALELEDSALYLCASPWTSYNEQFFGPGTRLTVL.

The rearrangement uses TRBV10-3 and TRBJ1-6; a weak D match, TRBD1 (5 bases). The CDR3 sequence is 16 residues long. Germline-derived CDR1 and CDR2 are ENHRY and SYGVKD. Trimming left V 10 bases short and J 8 bases short, with 24 bases between. The CDR3 nucleotides read TGTGCCACCCCAAAAACTTACAGGTTCGGGGATTCACCCCTCCACTTT. The encoded protein is CATPKTYRFGDSPLHF.

The genes are TRBV6-5 and TRBJ1-2, with 8 bases matching TRBD1. With 7 bases clipped from V and 7 bases from J, the junction kept 14 bases outside the gene matches. Germline lookup yields CDR1 MNHEY and CDR2 SVGAGI. The CDR3 covers 15 residues. CDR3 protein: CASTTAGTGDSGYTF. The CDR3 bases are TGTGCCAGCACCACGGCCGGGACAGGTGATTCTGGCTACACCTTC.

The table lists this clone with a count of one. A junction end diverges from the germline sequence, so it may reflect a read error. CDR3 region: CASSLDIGTGGGKQPQHF. The CDR3 region has the DNA TGTGCCAGCAGCTTAGATATTGGGACAGGGGGCGGCAAACAGCCCCAGCATTTT. This chain links TRBV7-2 with TRBJ1-5; 12 nucleotides agree with TRBD1. The CDR3 loop spans 18 amino acids. From germline, CDR1 is SGHTA and CDR2 FQGNSA.

The rearrangement uses TRBV27 and TRBJ1-1; no reliable D call. Trimming removed 3 bases from V and 2 bases from J, with 10 bases in between. Looked up from germline, CDR1 is MNHEY and CDR2 is SMNVEV (reference sequence). The CDR3 is 14 amino acids. CDR3 nucleotides: TGTGCCAGCAGTTTGACCCGGAGAAACACTGAAGCTTTCTTT. Encoded protein: CASSLTRRNTEAFF.

This clone was detected a few times. The chain is built from TRBV27 and TRBJ2-3; D is perhaps TRBD2 (6 bases). The CDR3 runs 14 residues. V gave up 4 bases and J gave up 5 bases, with 13 bases separating them. The germline CDR1 and CDR2 sequences are MNHEY and SMNVEV (reference sequence). The CDR3: CASSYRDGGDTQYF. CDR3 coding DNA: TGTGCCAGCAGTTACCGGGACGGGGGAGATACGCAGTATTTT.

This clone was picked up one time. V and J are TRBV15 and TRBJ1-5; tentatively, D is TRBD1 (6 bases). This CDR3 is 13 amino acids long. The V end lost 4 bases, the J end lost 4 bases, and 8 bases lay between the germline ends. CDR1 is LNHNV, CDR2 YYDKDF, per germline (reference sequence). The CDR3 region is CATSTGQNQPQHF. The CDR3 DNA follows: TGTGCCACCAGCACTGGACAGAATCAGCCCCAGCATTTT.

V usage is TRBV23-1 and J usage is TRBJ1-4, with a weak D call TRBD1 (5 bases). TRBV23-1 is an ORF, and what it does is uncertain. V shed 0 bases and J shed 0 bases, with 17 bases lying between them. There are 19 residues in the CDR3. In DNA, the CDR3 is TGCGCCAGCAGTCAATCTTGGAAATGGGGCCTTGCAACTAATGAAAAACTGTTTTTT. It translates to CASSQSWKWGLATNEKLFF.

Details on this clone: The junction departs from the called germline gene at one end, perhaps through a read error. The chain links TRBV19 to TRBJ2-1; D is perhaps TRBD1 (6 bases). The CDR3 is made up of 12 amino acids. Germline lookup yields CDR1 LNHDA and CDR2 SQIVND (reference sequence). CDR3 in DNA: TGTGCCAGCGGACCCAACAGGGATGAACAGTTCTTC. This encodes CASGPNRDEQFF.

The chain recombines TRBV5-1 with TRBJ1-5; TRBD1 agrees at 8 bases. The CDR3 contains 17 residues. Per the germline V gene, CDR1 is SGHRS and CDR2 is YFSETQ. The ends lost 0 bases at V and 3 bases at J; junction bases unmatched: 8. The CDR3 DNA reads as TGCGCCAGCAGCTTGGGGACAGGGTCGGCAAACAATCAGCCCCAGCATTTT. Translated, it gives CASSLGTGSANNQPQHF.

This clone showed up just once. The gene calls are TRBV4-3 and TRBJ2-7; 7 bases fit TRBD1. Looked up from germline, CDR1 is LGHNA and CDR2 is YSLEER. This CDR3 has 13 amino acids. The trim removed 4 bases at V and 2 bases at J, leaving 2 bases unmatched. CDR3 DNA sequence: TGCGCCAGCAGCCCCGGACAGGCCTACGAGCAGTACTTC. Its protein product is CASSPGQAYEQYF.

This clone has a handful of counts. Written as DNA, the CDR3 is TGCGCCAGCAGCCAGCGGACGGATACTCACATGAACACTGAAGCTTTCTTT. As protein: CASSQRTDTHMNTEAFF. The chain couples TRBV4-1 to TRBJ1-1; D is ambiguous. V lost 3 bases to trimming and J lost 0 bases, with 17 bases between them. In germline, CDR1 is MGHRA, CDR2 YSYEKL. The CDR3 contains 17 residues.

The chain joins TRBV7-6 to TRBJ2-7; 8 positions agree with TRBD1. CDR3 size: 15 residues. Germline CDR1 and CDR2: SGHVS and FNYEAQ. V was clipped by 1 base and J by 7 bases; unmatched bases: 9. The CDR3 sequence: CASSLGGQALGEQYF. CDR3 sequence (DNA): TGTGCCAGCAGCTTAGGGGGACAGGCACTGGGTGAGCAGTACTTC.

The gene calls are TRBV7-2 and TRBJ2-5; D is uncertain. There are 16 residues in the CDR3. The V end was cut by 1 base, the J end by 2 bases, with 14 bases between. CDR1 and CDR2 from the germline V gene are SGHTA and FQGNSA. CDR3 DNA sequence: TGTGCCAGCAGCTTAGGGGTAGCCAGGAAGCAAGAGACCCAGTACTTC. Residues: CASSLGVARKQETQYF.

The chain is built from TRBV3-1 (or the pseudogene TRBV3-2) and TRBJ1-2; D is ambiguous. CDR1 and CDR2 (germline): LGHDT, YNNKEL (reference sequence). The CDR3 loop spans 14 amino acids. V lost 1 base and J 4 bases, leaving 10 bases between the germline ends. In DNA, the CDR3 is TGTGCCAGCAGCCAAGTGGCGGGAGTCTATGGCTACACCTTC. It codes for CASSQVAGVYGYTF.

This sequence joins TRBV27 and TRBJ1-5, with a tentative D call TRBD1 (5 bases). Trimming shortened V by 0 bases and J by 0 bases, and 12 bases separated the two germline ends. Germline assignment: CDR1 MNHEY and CDR2 SMNVEV (reference sequence). The CDR3 is 17 amino acids. As DNA, the CDR3 is TGTGCCAGCAGTTTATCTGGCAGGGACTATAGCAATCAGCCCCAGCATTTT. Its translation: CASSLSGRDYSNQPQHF.

This clone was recorded a few times. V gene TRBV7-9 combines with J gene TRBJ2-3; 10 nucleotides agree with TRBD2. The CDR3 has 16 residues. Germline V gene lookup returns CDR1 SEHNR and CDR2 FQNEAQ (reference sequence). Germline trimming cut 2 bases from V and 4 bases from J; bases unmatched to any gene: 6. The CDR3 bases are TGTGCCAGCAGCTTATCAGCAGCGGGAGGGGCAGATACGCAGTATTTT. The encoded protein is CASSLSAAGGADTQYF.